The 4 T cell receptor beta chains below all came from one sample that was sequenced in a study of blood T cell repertoires in COVID-19. The repertoire was sequenced with immunoSEQ multiplex PCR; TCRdb's copy has only in-frame clones and lacks some. The sample has about 480,000 clones; around 87% are singletons. The sample comprised PBMCs or T cells enriched from blood (not recorded which). The receptors were gathered from a woman in her forties who had recovered from COVID-19.

The genes are TRBV27 and TRBJ1-1; the D gene is possibly TRBD1 (6 bases). Trimming pared 1 base from V and 1 base from J, leaving 10 bases between. The CDR3 length is 15 residues. The V gene's germline CDR1 is MNHEY and CDR2 SMNVEV (reference sequence). CDR3 loop: CASSLLPGANTEAFF. The DNA of the CDR3 is TGTGCCAGCAGTTTATTGCCAGGGGCGAACACTGAAGCTTTCTTT.

The gene calls are TRBV5-1 and TRBJ2-1, with 12 bases matching TRBD2. Trimming took 6 bases from V and 7 from J; bases not matched to a gene: 17. CDR3 length equals 18 residues. Germline V gene lookup returns CDR1 SGHRS and CDR2 YFSETQ. Here the CDR3 DNA reads TGCGCCAGCACCCTTCAACCTTTGACTAGCGGGAGAGGGAATGAGCAGTTCTTC. This codes for CASTLQPLTSGRGNEQFF.

The chain links TRBV6-2 or TRBV6-3 to TRBJ1-2, with a tentative D call TRBD1 (6 bases). Trimming took off 3 bases at V and 8 bases at J, with 13 bases between the two ends. CDR1 is MNHEY, CDR2 SVGEGT, per germline. The CDR3 is 13 amino acids. The DNA for the CDR3 is TGTGCCAGCAGTTATTCCAGGGGAGAAGGCTACACCTTC. Its protein is CASSYSRGEGYTF.

The gene calls are TRBV7-8 and TRBJ2-4; TRBD2 aligns across 13 bases. CDR1 and CDR2 from the germline V gene are SGHVS and FQNEAQ. The ends lost 4 bases at V and 0 bases at J; junction bases unmatched: 6. The CDR3 consists of 18 residues. CDR3 loop: CASSWGTSGVSAKNIQYF. DNA of the CDR3: TGTGCCAGCAGCTGGGGGACTAGCGGGGTATCAGCCAAAAACATTCAGTACTTC.